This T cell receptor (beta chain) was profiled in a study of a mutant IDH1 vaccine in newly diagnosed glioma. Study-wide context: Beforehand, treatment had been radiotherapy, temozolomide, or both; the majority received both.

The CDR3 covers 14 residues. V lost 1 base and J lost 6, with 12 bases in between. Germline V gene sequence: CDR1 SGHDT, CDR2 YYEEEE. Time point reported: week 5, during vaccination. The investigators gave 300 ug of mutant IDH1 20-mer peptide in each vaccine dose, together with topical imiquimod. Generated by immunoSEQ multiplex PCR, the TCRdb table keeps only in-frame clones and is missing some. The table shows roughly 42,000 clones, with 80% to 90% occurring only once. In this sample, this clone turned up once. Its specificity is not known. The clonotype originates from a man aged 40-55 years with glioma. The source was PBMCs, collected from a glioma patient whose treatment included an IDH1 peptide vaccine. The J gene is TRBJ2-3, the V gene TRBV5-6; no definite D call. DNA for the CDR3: TGTGCCAGCAGCTTGAGTACCTTGGGGGATACGCAGTATTTT. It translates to CASSLSTLGDTQYF. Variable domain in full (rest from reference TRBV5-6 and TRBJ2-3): DAGVTQSPTHLIKTRGQQVTLRCSPKSGHDTVSWYQQALGQGPQFIFQYYEEEERQRGNFPDRFSGHQFPNYSSELNVNALLLGDSALYLCASSLSTLGDTQYFGPGTRLTVL.